This T cell receptor (beta chain) was recovered during a study of cytomegalovirus exposure and HLA in healthy donors. About the study: The approximately 670 first-cohort repertoires and the 120 or so validation repertoires shared the same platform, a later analysis reported.

Of note for this clone: Antigen specificity is unknown.

Whole-study results and caveats: TCR beta chains numbering under 200 were designated cytomegalovirus-associated. Many donors shared some public TCRs, even though most TCR sequences were rare.

V was clipped by 0 bases and J by 1 base, with 8 bases between them. CDR1 SGDLS and CDR2 YYNGEE come from the germline V gene. The CDR3 has 14 amino acids. The donors were part of the validation cohort, which consisted of approximately 110 subjects and was separate from the first cohort of about 670 subjects. Clones were sequenced by immunoSEQ multiplex PCR, and TCRdb holds only the in-frame ones, with some missing. The sample shows 200,000 or so clones, approximately 84% of them seen only once. This clonotype was sampled from a man aged 18 to 30 in good health and CMV-seropositive. The chain joins TRBV9 to TRBJ2-7, with D unclear. Input material: PBMCs. The CDR3 protein is CASSVGVTSYEQYF. CDR3 nucleotide sequence: TGTGCCAGCAGCGTAGGTGTCACATCCTACGAGCAGTACTTC.